Listed below are T cell receptor beta chains from one sample, sequenced in a study of identical twins. One entry per CDR3 protein, called by TCRdb with MiXCR from the 5' RACE reads. Here the sample spans 1.5 million to 2 million distinct CDR3 sequences, under 35% being singletons. The sequenced sample was cord blood. Receptors were obtained from a newborn girl in good health. CDR3s include the opening cysteine and the closing phenylalanine or tryptophan. A D gene is named only where the DNA matches it firmly. Rows may omit the clone size; those that give it use once, few, many or a size class.

D gene	CDR3 length	J gene	V gene	clone size	CDR3 protein	CDR3 DNA
-	15	TRBJ2-7	TRBV4-2	-	CASSQGPTAPYEQYF	TGTGCCAGCAGCCAAGGCCCTACAGCCCCCTACGAGCAGTACTTC
-	11	TRBJ1-1	TRBV25-1	-	CASKRITEAFF	TGTGCCAGCAAGAGGATAACTGAAGCTTTCTTT
TRBD1	12	TRBJ1-2	TRBV10-3	-	CAARQGPYGYTF	TGTGCCGCGCGACAGGGCCCCTATGGCTACACCTTC
-	16	TRBJ2-7	TRBV4-1	-	CASSQGPVGSSYEQYF	TGCGCCAGCAGCCAAGGCCCGGTCGGGAGCTCCTACGAGCAGTACTTC
-	14	TRBJ1-1	TRBV7-9	-	CASSPREGGTEAFF	TGTGCCAGCAGCCCCAGGGAGGGGGGCACTGAAGCTTTCTTT
TRBD2	15	TRBJ2-1	TRBV4-2	-	CASSPGTSGAWEQFF	TGTGCCAGCAGTCCCGGGACTAGCGGAGCCTGGGAGCAGTTCTTC
-	15	TRBJ2-1	TRBV9	many	CASSLDMSSYNEQFF	TGTGCCAGCAGCCTAGATATGAGCTCCTACAATGAGCAGTTCTTC
TRBD2	15	TRBJ2-1	TRBV24-1	-	CATSLPSGRHNEQFF	TGTGCCACCAGTCTGCCCAGCGGGAGACACAATGAGCAGTTCTTC
TRBD1	14	TRBJ2-3	TRBV2	few	CASCQDRRTDTQYF	TGTGCCAGCTGCCAGGACAGGCGCACAGATACGCAGTATTTT
-	13	TRBJ1-1	TRBV12-3/TRBV12-4	-	CASSLFPRAEAFF	TGTGCCAGCAGTTTATTCCCCAGGGCTGAAGCTTTCTTT
-	14	TRBJ1-6	TRBV20-1	few	CSAERQGNNSPLHF	TGCAGTGCAGAAAGGCAGGGTAATAATTCACCCCTCCACTTT
-	16	TRBJ2-3	TRBV18	few	CASSPLPGRSTDTQYF	TGTGCCAGCTCCCCCCTGCCCGGGCGAAGCACAGATACGCAGTATTTT
-	15	TRBJ2-3	TRBV9	-	CASSVVGGSTDAQYF	TGTGCCAGCAGCGTAGTAGGGGGGAGCACAGATGCGCAGTATTTT
-	14	TRBJ2-1	TRBV4-2	few	CASSAIWQYNEQFF	TGTGCCAGCAGCGCAATCTGGCAGTACAATGAGCAGTTCTTC
-	12	TRBJ1-1	TRBV20-1	-	CSADRFTTEAFF	TGCAGTGCCGACAGGTTCACCACTGAAGCTTTCTTT
-	11	TRBJ2-1	TRBV20-1	few	CSASIPNEQFF	TGCAGTGCTAGTATCCCCAATGAGCAGTTCTTC
-	17	TRBJ2-3	TRBV14	-	CASTSGGLTDSTDTQYF	TGTGCCAGCACTTCTGGGGGGCTAACGGACTCCACAGATACGCAGTATTTT
TRBD1	16	TRBJ2-2	TRBV6-5	-	CASSDRQGGFTGELFF	TGTGCCAGCAGCGACCGACAGGGCGGGTTCACCGGGGAGCTGTTTTTT
-	13	TRBJ1-5	TRBV24-1	-	CATSGGGFQPQHF	TGTGCCACCAGTGGGGGAGGCTTTCAGCCCCAGCATTTT
TRBD1	16	TRBJ1-6	TRBV5-1	few	CASSLEGQATRSPLHF	TGCGCCAGCAGCTTGGAGGGACAGGCCACAAGGTCACCCCTCCACTTT
-	15	TRBJ2-3	TRBV4-2	many	CASSDDPGARDTQYF	TGTGCCAGCTCAGACGACCCAGGGGCCCGGGATACGCAGTATTTT
-	15	TRBJ2-1	TRBV7-2	-	CASSLKTGHINEQFF	TGTGCCAGCAGCCTTAAAACGGGTCACATCAATGAGCAGTTCTTC
TRBD1	15	TRBJ2-5	TRBV29-1	-	CSVEDRGQGARERYF	TGCAGCGTTGAAGATAGGGGACAGGGGGCTCGGGAGCGGTACTTC
-	14	TRBJ2-7	TRBV2	few	CASSRVFSSYEQYF	TGTGCCAGCAGTAGGGTTTTTAGCTCCTACGAGCAGTACTTC
TRBD2	15	TRBJ2-7	TRBV12-3/TRBV12-4	-	CASSLWTSGQESQYF	TGTGCCAGCAGTCTGTGGACTAGCGGCCAAGAGTCCCAGTACTTC
-	17	TRBJ1-2	TRBV15	-	CATSRDKGRPTNYGYTF	TGTGCCACCAGCAGAGATAAGGGCAGGCCCACAAACTATGGCTACACCTTC
-	14	TRBJ1-5	TRBV20-1	-	CSARAGRYNQPQHF	TGCAGTGCTAGAGCGGGCAGGTACAATCAGCCCCAGCATTTT
-	12	TRBJ2-1	TRBV20-1	-	CSGRLALYEQFF	TGCAGTGGTAGGCTAGCGCTCTACGAGCAGTTCTTC
-	14	TRBJ1-5	TRBV2	-	CASRTGTSNQPQHF	TGTGCCAGCAGAACCGGGACAAGCAATCAGCCCCAGCATTTT
TRBD1	15	TRBJ1-4	TRBV7-9	-	CASSATQGAEEKLFF	TGTGCCAGCAGCGCCACACAGGGGGCGGAAGAAAAACTGTTTTTT